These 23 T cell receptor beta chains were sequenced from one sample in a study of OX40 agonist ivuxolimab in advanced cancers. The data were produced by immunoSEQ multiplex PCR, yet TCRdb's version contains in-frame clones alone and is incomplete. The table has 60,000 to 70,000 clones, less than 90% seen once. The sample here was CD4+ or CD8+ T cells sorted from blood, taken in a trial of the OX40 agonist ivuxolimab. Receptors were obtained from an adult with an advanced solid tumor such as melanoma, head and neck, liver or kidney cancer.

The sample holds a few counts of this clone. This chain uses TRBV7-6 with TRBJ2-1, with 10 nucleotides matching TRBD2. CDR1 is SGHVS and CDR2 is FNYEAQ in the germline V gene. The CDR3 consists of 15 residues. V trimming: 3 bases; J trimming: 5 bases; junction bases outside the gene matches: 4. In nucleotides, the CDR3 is TGTGCCAGCAGCTTTCCCGGGACTAGCGACAATGAGCAGTTCTTC. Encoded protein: CASSFPGTSDNEQFF.

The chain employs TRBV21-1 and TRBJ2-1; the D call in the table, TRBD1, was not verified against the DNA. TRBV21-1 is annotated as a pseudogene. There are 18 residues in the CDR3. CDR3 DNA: TGTGCCAGCAGCAAAGCGCCGGGAGGACAGGGTAATTACAATGAGCAGTTCTTC. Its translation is CASSKAPGGQGNYNEQFF.

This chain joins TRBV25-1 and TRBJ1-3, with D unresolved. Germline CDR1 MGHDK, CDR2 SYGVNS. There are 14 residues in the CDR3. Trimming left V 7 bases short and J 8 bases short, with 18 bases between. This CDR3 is CASIGRAPSDTIYF. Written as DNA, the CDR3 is TGTGCCAGCATTGGGAGGGCTCCCTCGGACACCATATATTTT.

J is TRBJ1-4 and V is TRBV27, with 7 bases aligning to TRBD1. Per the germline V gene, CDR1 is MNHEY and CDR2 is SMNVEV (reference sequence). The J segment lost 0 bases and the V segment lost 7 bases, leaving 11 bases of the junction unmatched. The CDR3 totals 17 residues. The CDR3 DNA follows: TGTGCCAGCACCCCCCGGGGGACAGCCGCAACTAATGAAAAACTGTTTTTT. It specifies CASTPRGTAATNEKLFF.

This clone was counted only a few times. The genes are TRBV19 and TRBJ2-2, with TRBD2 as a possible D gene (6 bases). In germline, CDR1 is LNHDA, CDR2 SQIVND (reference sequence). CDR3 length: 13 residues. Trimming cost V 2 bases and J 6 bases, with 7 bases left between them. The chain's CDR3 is CASSIRRAGELFF. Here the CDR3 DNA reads TGTGCCAGTAGTATAAGGAGGGCCGGGGAGCTGTTTTTT.

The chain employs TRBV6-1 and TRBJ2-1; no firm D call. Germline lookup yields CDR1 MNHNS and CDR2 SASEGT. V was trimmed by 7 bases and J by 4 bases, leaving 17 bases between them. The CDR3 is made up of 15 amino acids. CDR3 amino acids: CASKATVGPYNEQFF. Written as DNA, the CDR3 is TGTGCCAGCAAGGCAACGGTAGGACCGTACAATGAGCAGTTCTTC.

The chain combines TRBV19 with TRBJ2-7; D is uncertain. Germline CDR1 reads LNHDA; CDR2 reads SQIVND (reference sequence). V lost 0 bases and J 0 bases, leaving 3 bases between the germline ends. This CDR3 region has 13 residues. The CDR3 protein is CASSIESSYEQYF. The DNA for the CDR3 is TGTGCCAGTAGTATAGAGAGCTCCTACGAGCAGTACTTC.

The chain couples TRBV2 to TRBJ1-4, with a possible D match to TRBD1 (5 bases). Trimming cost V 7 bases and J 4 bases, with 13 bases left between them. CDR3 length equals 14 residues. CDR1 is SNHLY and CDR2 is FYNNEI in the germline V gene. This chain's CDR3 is CASTPTAINEKLFF. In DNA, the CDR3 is TGTGCCAGCACCCCGACAGCGATTAATGAAAAACTGTTTTTT.

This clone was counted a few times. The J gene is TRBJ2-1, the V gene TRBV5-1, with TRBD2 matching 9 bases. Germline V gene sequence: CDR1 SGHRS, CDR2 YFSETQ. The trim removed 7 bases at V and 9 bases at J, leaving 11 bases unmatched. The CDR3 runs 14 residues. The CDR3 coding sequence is TGCGCCAGCCACGCTGGCGGGAGGGCCCCTGAGCAGTTCTTC. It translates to CASHAGGRAPEQFF.

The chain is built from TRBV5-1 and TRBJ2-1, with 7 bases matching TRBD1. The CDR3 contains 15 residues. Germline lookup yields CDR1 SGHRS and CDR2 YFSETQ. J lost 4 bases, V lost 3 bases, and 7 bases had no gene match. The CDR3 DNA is TGCGCCAGCAGCTACTCCGGGACAGAGTACAATGAGCAGTTCTTC. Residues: CASSYSGTEYNEQFF. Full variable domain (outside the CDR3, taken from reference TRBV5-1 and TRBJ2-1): KAGVTQTPRYLIKTRGQQVTLSCSPISGHRSVSWYQQTPGQGLQFLFEYFSETQRNKGNFPGRFSGRQFSNSRSEMNVSTLELGDSALYLCASSYSGTEYNEQFFGPGTRLTVL.

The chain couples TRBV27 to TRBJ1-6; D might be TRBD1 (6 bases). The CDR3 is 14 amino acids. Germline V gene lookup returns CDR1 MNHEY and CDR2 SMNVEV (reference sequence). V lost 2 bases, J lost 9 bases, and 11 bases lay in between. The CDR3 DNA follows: TGTGCCAGCAGTTTACGGGGGCAACTTTCACCCCTCCACTTT. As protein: CASSLRGQLSPLHF.

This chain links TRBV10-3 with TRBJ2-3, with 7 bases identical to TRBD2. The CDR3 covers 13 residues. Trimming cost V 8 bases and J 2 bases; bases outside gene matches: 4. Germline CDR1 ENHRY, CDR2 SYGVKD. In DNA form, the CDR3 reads TGTGCCATCGGCGGGAGCCCCACAGATACGCAGTATTTT. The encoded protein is CAIGGSPTDTQYF.

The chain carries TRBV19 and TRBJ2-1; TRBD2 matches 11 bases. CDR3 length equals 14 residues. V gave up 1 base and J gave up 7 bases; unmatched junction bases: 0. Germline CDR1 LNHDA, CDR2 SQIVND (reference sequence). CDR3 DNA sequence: TGTGCCAGTAGTATAGGACTAGCGGGAAATGAGCAGTTCTTC. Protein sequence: CASSIGLAGNEQFF.

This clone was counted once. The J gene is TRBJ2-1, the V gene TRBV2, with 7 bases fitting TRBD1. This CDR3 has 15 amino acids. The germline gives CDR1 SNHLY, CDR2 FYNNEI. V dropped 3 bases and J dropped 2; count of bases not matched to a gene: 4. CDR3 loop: CASSEGTVTYNEQFF. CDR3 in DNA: TGTGCCAGCAGTGAGGGGACAGTCACCTACAATGAGCAGTTCTTC. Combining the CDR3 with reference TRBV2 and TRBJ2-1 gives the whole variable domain EPEVTQTPSHQVTQMGQEVILRCVPISNHLYFYWYRQILGQKVEFLVSFYNNEISEKSEIFDDQFSVERPDGSNFTLKIRSTKLEDSAMYFCASSEGTVTYNEQFFGPGTRLTVL.

CDR3 in amino acids: CASSPGQPFSYEQYF. DNA of the CDR3: TGTGCCAGCAGCCCGGGACAGCCCTTCTCCTACGAGCAGTACTTC. The chain has TRBV7-6 and TRBJ2-7; 7 nucleotides match TRBD1. The junction had 7 bases not matched to a gene; V was cut back by 5 bases and J by 0 bases. This CDR3 contains 15 residues. From germline, CDR1 is SGHVS and CDR2 FNYEAQ.

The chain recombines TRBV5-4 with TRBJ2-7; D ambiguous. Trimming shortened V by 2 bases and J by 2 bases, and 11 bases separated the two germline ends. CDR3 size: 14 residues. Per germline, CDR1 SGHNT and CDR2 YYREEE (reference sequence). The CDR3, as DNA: TGTGCCAGCAGCTTCTACGGAACGACCTACGAGCAGTACTTC. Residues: CASSFYGTTYEQYF.

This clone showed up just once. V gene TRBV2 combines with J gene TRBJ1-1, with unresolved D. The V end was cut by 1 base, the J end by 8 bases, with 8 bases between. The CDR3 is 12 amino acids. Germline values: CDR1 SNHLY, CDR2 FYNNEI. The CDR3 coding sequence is TGTGCCAGCAGTGAAGGCCATCCGGAAGCTTTCTTT. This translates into CASSEGHPEAFF.

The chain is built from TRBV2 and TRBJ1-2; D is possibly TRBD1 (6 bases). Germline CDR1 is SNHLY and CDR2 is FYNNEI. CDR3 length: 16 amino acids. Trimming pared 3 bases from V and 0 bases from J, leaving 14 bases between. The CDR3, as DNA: TGTGCCAGCAGTGATGGACAGCGCAGCGCTAACTATGGCTACACCTTC. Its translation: CASSDGQRSANYGYTF.

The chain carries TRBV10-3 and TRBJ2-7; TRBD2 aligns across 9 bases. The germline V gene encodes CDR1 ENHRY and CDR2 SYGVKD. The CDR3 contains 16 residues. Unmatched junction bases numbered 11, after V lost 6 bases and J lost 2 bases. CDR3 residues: CAIRAGGETIAYEQYF. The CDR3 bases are TGTGCCATCAGAGCGGGAGGTGAGACAATCGCCTACGAGCAGTACTTC.

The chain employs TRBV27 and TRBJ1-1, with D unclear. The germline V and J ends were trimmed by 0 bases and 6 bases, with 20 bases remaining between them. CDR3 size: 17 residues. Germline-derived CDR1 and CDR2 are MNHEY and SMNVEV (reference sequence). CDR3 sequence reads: CASSLSNFGRLWPEAFF. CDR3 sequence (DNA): TGTGCCAGCAGTTTATCCAACTTTGGGAGGCTTTGGCCTGAAGCTTTCTTT.

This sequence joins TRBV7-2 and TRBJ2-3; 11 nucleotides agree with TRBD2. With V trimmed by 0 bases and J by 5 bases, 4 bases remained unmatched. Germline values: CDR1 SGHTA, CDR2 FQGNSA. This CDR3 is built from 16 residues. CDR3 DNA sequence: TGTGCCAGCAGCTTAGCTAGCGGGAGGGCCGAAGATACGCAGTATTTT. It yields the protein CASSLASGRAEDTQYF.

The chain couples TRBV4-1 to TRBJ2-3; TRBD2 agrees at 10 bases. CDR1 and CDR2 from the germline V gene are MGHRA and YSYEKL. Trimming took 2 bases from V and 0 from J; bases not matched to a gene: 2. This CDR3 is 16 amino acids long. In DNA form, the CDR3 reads TGCGCCAGCAGCCAACCGACTAGCGGGAGCACAGATACGCAGTATTTT. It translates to CASSQPTSGSTDTQYF.

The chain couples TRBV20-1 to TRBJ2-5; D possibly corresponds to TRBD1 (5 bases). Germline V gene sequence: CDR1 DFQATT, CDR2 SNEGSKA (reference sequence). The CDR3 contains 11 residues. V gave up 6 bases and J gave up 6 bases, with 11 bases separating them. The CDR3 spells CSAGGAKTQYF. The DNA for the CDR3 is TGCAGTGCGGGTGGGGCTAAGACCCAGTACTTC.